One and the same sample provided the 17 T cell receptor beta chains below, sequenced in a study of blood T cell repertoires in COVID-19. Profiling relied on immunoSEQ multiplex PCR, and the TCRdb table lists in-frame clones only, not all of them. The data show 250,000 to 350,000 clones, 88% seen once. The sequenced sample was peripheral blood. Every receptor here comes from a woman in her thirties with COVID-19, enrolled during active disease.

This sequence joins TRBV25-1 and TRBJ1-3; 7 bases map to TRBD1. Germline V gives CDR1 MGHDK, CDR2 SYGVNS. V was clipped by 3 bases and J by 4 bases; unmatched bases: 6. The CDR3 is 15 residues long. The CDR3 sequence is CASSEGQGGGNTIYF. The CDR3 region has the DNA TGTGCCAGCAGTGAGGGGCAGGGGGGAGGAAACACCATATATTTT.

The chain couples TRBV28 to TRBJ1-2, with unresolved D. The CDR3 runs to 15 residues. V shed 2 bases and J shed 3 bases, with 13 bases lying between them. Per the germline V gene, CDR1 is MDHEN and CDR2 is SYDVKM. In nucleotides, the CDR3 is TGTGCCAGCAGTTTAGACTACCGGGGAGACTATGGCTACACCTTC. Its protein is CASSLDYRGDYGYTF.

Points on this clone: Other DNA sequences in this sample translate to the same CDR3. This chain connects TRBV6-2 or TRBV6-3 to TRBJ2-7; no reliable D call. CDR1 MNHEY and CDR2 SVGEGT come from the germline V gene. The CDR3 spans 13 residues. Trimming removed 3 bases at V and 3 bases at J, with 9 bases between. CDR3: CASSYSLVYEQYF. The CDR3 region has the DNA TGTGCCAGCAGTTATTCACTGGTCTACGAGCAGTACTTC.

A single count supports this clone. This rearrangement joins TRBV7-2 to TRBJ2-1, with D perhaps TRBD2 (6 bases). CDR3 length: 13 amino acids. Germline V gene lookup returns CDR1 SGHTA and CDR2 FQGNSA. Trimming pared 5 bases from V and 12 bases from J, leaving 17 bases between. The CDR3 bases are TGTGCCAGCAGCAGGGACTTGCACGGAAGGCAGTTCTTC. Amino acids: CASSRDLHGRQFF.

Comment on this clone: This same CDR3 is encoded by further DNA sequences in the sample. V usage is TRBV19 and J usage is TRBJ1-5; a weak D match, TRBD1 (5 bases). Germline V gene sequence: CDR1 LNHDA, CDR2 SQIVND (reference sequence). This CDR3 has 13 residues. V lost 6 bases and J 2 bases, leaving 8 bases between the germline ends. CDR3 coding DNA: TGTGCCAGTAGCCTGACAGGCAATCAGCCCCAGCATTTT. It encodes CASSLTGNQPQHF.

This clone has only one observation. This sequence joins TRBV7-9 and TRBJ1-3, with 11 bases matching TRBD1. The CDR3 is 14 residues long. Germline CDR1 is SEHNR and CDR2 is FQNEAQ (reference sequence). The V and J ends lost 3 bases and 7 bases, in that order; junction bases with no gene match: 2. DNA of the CDR3: TGTGCCAGCAGCTTCGGACAGGGGGCCAACACCATATATTTT. It encodes CASSFGQGANTIYF.

This rearrangement joins TRBV14 to TRBJ1-1, with TRBD1 matching 8 bases. The CDR3 runs to 13 residues. CDR1 and CDR2 from the germline V gene are SGHDN and FVKESK. V lost 3 bases and J lost 11; bases outside the gene matches: 8. The CDR3 nucleotides read TGTGCCAGCAGCCAGCGGGACAGGCTCTGGGCTTTCTTT. It is translated as CASSQRDRLWAFF.

This clone was recorded a few times. This same CDR3 is encoded by further DNA sequences in the sample. The chain joins TRBV10-1 to TRBJ2-3; possibly TRBD2 for D (6 bases). The CDR3 consists of 15 residues. Trimming left V 3 bases short and J 3 bases short, with 13 bases between. In germline, CDR1 is WNHNN, CDR2 SYGVQD (reference sequence). CDR3 in DNA: TGCGCCAGCAGTGATTCCGGGAGATGGACAGATACGCAGTATTTT. Its protein product is CASSDSGRWTDTQYF.

V and J are TRBV20-1 and TRBJ2-1; D unresolved. Trimming pared 4 bases from V and 7 bases from J, leaving 5 bases between. This CDR3 has 10 amino acids. Germline loops: CDR1 DFQATT, CDR2 SNEGSKA (reference sequence). CDR3 amino acids: CSAIGNEQFF. The CDR3 bases are TGCAGTGCTATCGGGAATGAGCAGTTCTTC.

The CDR3 region is CASSPTGAYEQYF. CDR3 DNA: TGTGCCAGCTCACCCACGGGGGCCTACGAGCAGTACTTC. The genes are TRBV18 and TRBJ2-7; a possible D gene is TRBD2 (6 bases). The germline V gene encodes CDR1 KGHSH and CDR2 LQKENI. The CDR3 runs 13 residues. The V end was cut by 3 bases, the J end by 2 bases, with 8 bases between.

V gene TRBV7-2 combines with J gene TRBJ2-7; TRBD2 aligns across 7 bases. The CDR3 totals 16 residues. Germline V CDR1 and CDR2: SGHTA, FQGNSA. Germline trimming cut 1 base from V and 1 base from J; bases unmatched to any gene: 7. CDR3 sequence (DNA): TGTGCCAGCAGCTTAGTGGGGCGGGGGATTTCCTACGAGCAGTACTTC. As protein: CASSLVGRGISYEQYF.

The chain couples TRBV6-5 to TRBJ2-7, with a weak D call TRBD1 (5 bases). Trimming took off 5 bases at V and 2 bases at J, with 10 bases between the two ends. The CDR3 is 13 residues long. The germline V gene encodes CDR1 MNHEY and CDR2 SVGAGI. CDR3 amino acids: CASSQGFAYEQYF. Here the CDR3 DNA reads TGTGCCAGCAGTCAGGGATTCGCCTACGAGCAGTACTTC.

The chain has TRBV6-5 and TRBJ2-7; tentative D call: TRBD1 (5 bases). Deletions cut 6 bases from V and 3 bases from J, with 6 bases between. The V gene's germline CDR1 is MNHEY and CDR2 SVGAGI. This CDR3 spans 11 amino acids. For the CDR3, the DNA is TGTGCCAGCAGCAGGGACTACGAGCAGTACTTC. Its protein is CASSRDYEQYF.

This chain joins TRBV19 and TRBJ2-5, with D possibly being TRBD1 (5 bases). CDR3 length equals 14 residues. Trimming cost V 4 bases and J 2 bases, with 11 bases left between them. Germline lookup yields CDR1 LNHDA and CDR2 SQIVND (reference sequence). CDR3 nucleotide sequence: TGTGCCAGTAGTACCCTGGGGCGACAAGAGACCCAGTACTTC. Its translation: CASSTLGRQETQYF.

This clone has more than one count but fewer than ten. The CDR3 nucleotides read TGCGCCAGCAGCCAAGACCTCACCGCGAAATATGGCTACACCTTC. Residues: CASSQDLTAKYGYTF. The V gene is TRBV4-1, the J gene TRBJ1-2; no firm D call. Looked up from germline, CDR1 is MGHRA and CDR2 is YSYEKL. Deletions cut 0 bases from V and 5 bases from J, with 13 bases between. The CDR3 contains 15 residues.

J is TRBJ1-5 and V is TRBV6-5, with 7 bases identical to TRBD1. The germline V gene encodes CDR1 MNHEY and CDR2 SVGAGI. The CDR3 has 14 residues. The V segment lost 8 bases and the J segment 4 bases; nucleotides outside the gene matches: 8. Written as DNA, the CDR3 is TGTGCCAGCCTTGTTAACAGGGGAAATCAGCCCCAGCATTTT. This codes for CASLVNRGNQPQHF.

This rearrangement joins TRBV11-3 to TRBJ2-1; 13 bases match TRBD2. Germline lookup yields CDR1 SGHNT and CDR2 YENEEA. The CDR3 has 14 amino acids. Trimming took 5 bases from V and 12 from J; bases not matched to a gene: 7. CDR3 amino acids: CASSPGLAGEVQFF. The CDR3, as DNA: TGTGCCAGCAGCCCCGGACTAGCGGGAGAGGTGCAGTTCTTC.